Following are 5 T cell receptor beta chains from one sample sequenced in a study of Ad26.COV2.S vaccination and SARS-CoV-2 variants. Treatment: 19 received Ad26.COV2.S at low or high dose, single or two shots; about 5 received placebo; per-sample allocation not given. Samples came from day 63 after the first vaccine or placebo injection. Libraries were prepared by immunoSEQ multiplex PCR; TCRdb keeps only in-frame clonotypes and omits some of them. The sample has about 350,000 clones, about 88% seen once; the top ten hold about 10%. The starting material was peripheral blood, obtained in a trial of Ad26.COV2.S vaccine versus placebo. Receptors were obtained from a person between 18 and 65 years old who received the Ad26.COV2.S COVID-19 vaccine or a placebo.

V usage is TRBV5-6 and J usage is TRBJ1-3; D is ambiguous. The CDR3 spans 14 residues. The germline gives CDR1 SGHDT, CDR2 YYEEEE. V was shortened by 2 bases and J by 1 base, with 7 bases between the two germline ends. The DNA for the CDR3 is TGTGCCAGCAGCTTTGGTGGGTCTGGAAACACCATATATTTT. It codes for CASSFGGSGNTIYF.

The V and J genes are TRBV7-9 and TRBJ2-7, with 11 bases matching TRBD2. This CDR3 contains 17 residues. CDR1 and CDR2 from the germline V gene are SEHNR and FQNEAQ (reference sequence). V shed 1 base, J shed 6 bases, and the junction held 11 bases outside the gene matches. The CDR3 spells CASSLGHTSGSPGEQYF. The DNA of the CDR3 is TGTGCCAGCAGCTTAGGTCATACTAGCGGGAGCCCGGGCGAGCAGTACTTC.

The table lists this clone with a few counts. The chain is built from TRBV9 and TRBJ2-7, with D tentatively TRBD2 (5 bases). Trimming left V 3 bases short and J 6 bases short, with 22 bases between. CDR1 and CDR2 from the germline V gene are SGDLS and YYNGEE. This CDR3 spans 16 amino acids. In DNA, the CDR3 is TGTGCCAGCAGCGGCGCCGAGGGCACCCGGGTGGGCGAGCAGTACTTC. Encoded protein: CASSGAEGTRVGEQYF.

The V gene is TRBV7-9, the J gene TRBJ1-1; TRBD1 might be the D (5 bases). The germline V gene encodes CDR1 SEHNR and CDR2 FQNEAQ (reference sequence). CDR3 length: 14 residues. V was pared by 7 bases and J by 6 bases, with 18 bases between. CDR3 loop: CASIAGGETPEAFF. CDR3 coding DNA: TGTGCCAGCATCGCCGGGGGTGAGACCCCTGAAGCTTTCTTT.

This clone showed up just once. This rearrangement joins TRBV5-4 to TRBJ2-5; 8 bases align to TRBD2. Germline assignment: CDR1 SGHNT and CDR2 YYREEE (reference sequence). CDR3 length equals 16 residues. V was pared by 0 bases and J by 1 base, with 5 bases of the junction left unmatched. CDR3 protein: CASSLAGGHRQETQYF. The DNA for the CDR3 is TGTGCCAGCAGCTTGGCGGGGGGGCACCGCCAAGAGACCCAGTACTTC.